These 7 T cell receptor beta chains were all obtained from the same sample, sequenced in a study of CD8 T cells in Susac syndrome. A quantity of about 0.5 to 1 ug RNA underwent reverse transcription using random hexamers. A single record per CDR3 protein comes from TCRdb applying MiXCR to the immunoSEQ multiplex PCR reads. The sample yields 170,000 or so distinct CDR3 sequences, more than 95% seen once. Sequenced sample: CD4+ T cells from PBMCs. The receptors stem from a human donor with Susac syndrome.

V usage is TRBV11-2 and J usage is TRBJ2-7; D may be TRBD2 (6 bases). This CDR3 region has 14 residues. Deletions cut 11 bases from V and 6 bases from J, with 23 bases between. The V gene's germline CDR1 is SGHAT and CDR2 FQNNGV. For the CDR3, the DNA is TGTGCCGCCGGGGGTGACTCCGCGGGGCTCGAGCAGTACTTC. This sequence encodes CAAGGDSAGLEQYF.

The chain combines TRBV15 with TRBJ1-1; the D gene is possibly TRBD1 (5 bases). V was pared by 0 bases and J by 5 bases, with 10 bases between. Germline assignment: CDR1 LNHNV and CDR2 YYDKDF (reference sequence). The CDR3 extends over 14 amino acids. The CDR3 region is CATSRDQGTTEAFF. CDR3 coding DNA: TGTGCCACCAGCAGAGATCAGGGAACGACTGAAGCTTTCTTT.

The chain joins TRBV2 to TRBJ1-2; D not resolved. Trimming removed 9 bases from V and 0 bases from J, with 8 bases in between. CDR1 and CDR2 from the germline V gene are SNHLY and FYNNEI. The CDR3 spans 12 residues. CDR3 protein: CARGSANYGYTF. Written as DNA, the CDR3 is TGTGCCAGGGGGTCAGCTAACTATGGCTACACCTTC.

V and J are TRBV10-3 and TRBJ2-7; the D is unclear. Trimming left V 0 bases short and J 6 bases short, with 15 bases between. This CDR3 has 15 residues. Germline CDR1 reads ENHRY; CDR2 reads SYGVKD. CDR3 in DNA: TGTGCCATCAGTGAGTCGAGTCCCAGGTCGCCCGAGCAGTACTTC. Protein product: CAISESSPRSPEQYF.

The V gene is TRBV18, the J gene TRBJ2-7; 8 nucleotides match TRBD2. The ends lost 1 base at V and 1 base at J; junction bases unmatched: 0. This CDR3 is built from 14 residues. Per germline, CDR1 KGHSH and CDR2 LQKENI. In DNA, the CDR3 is TGTGCCAGCTCACCACTAGCGGGATCCTACGAGCAGTACGTC. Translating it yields CASSPLAGSYEQYV.

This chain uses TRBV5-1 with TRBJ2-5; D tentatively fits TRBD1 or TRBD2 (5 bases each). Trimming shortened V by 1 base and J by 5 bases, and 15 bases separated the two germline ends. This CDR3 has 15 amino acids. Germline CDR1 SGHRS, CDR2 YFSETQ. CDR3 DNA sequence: TGCGCCAGCAGCTTGTCGGGACCCTGGGAGGAGACCCAGTACTTC. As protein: CASSLSGPWEETQYF.

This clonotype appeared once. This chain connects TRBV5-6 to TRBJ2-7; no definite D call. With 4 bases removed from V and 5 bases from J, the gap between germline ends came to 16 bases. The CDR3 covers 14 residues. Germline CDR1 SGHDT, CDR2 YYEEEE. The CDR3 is CASSPVNRPHEQYF. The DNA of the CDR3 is TGTGCCAGCAGCCCGGTTAACCGCCCCCACGAGCAGTACTTC.